The TCR beta chain described here comes from a study of cytomegalovirus exposure and HLA in healthy donors (TCRdb year 2017). At the level of the whole study: An earlier analysis of more than 550 of the donors reported approximately 300 Gb of sequence data and 90 million to 120 million unique TCR beta sequences obtained from around 170 million T cells. An early release that covered about 640 HLA-typed donors contained 250 to 350 gigabases of sequencing data and tens of millions of unique TCR sequences. Of the roughly 390 genotyped donors, approximately 81% were placed in the genetic ancestry cluster associated with self-reported Caucasian donors. The study was designed to test whether signatures of past pathogen exposure could be identified by cataloging public T cell receptors. The study used immunosequencing to profile the T cell repertoires of around 600 subjects and linked those repertoires to cytomegalovirus serostatus. A separate validation cohort of about 110 different subjects was used in addition to the roughly 670-subject first cohort. The study combined high-throughput TCR immunosequencing, statistical association of individual TCRs with disease status, and machine learning to predict cytomegalovirus infection status. In a later analysis, previously published TCR beta repertoires from about 670 donors were re-analyzed and high-resolution HLA genotyping was added so that TCR occurrence patterns could be studied. Rather than using new phenotypic data, the later analysis identified candidate immune exposures from TCR beta sequences and from how often those sequences occurred across donors. An earlier analysis of 587 of the donors used high-throughput TCR beta sequencing to judge whether each TCR beta V gene segment behaved as functional or pseudogenic. Donor age, sex, ethnicity and CMV serostatus were compiled together with the repertoire data. A later genetic analysis took genome-wide SNP genotypes for about 65% of the roughly 670 donors and used that subset as a discovery cohort. All discovery cohort repertoires had been generated using a single sequencing platform. Class I and class II HLA loci were covered by the typing at four-digit resolution. Typing coverage differed by locus: A, B, C, DRB1 and DQB1 were typed in about 620-640 donors, DQA1 in approximately 520, DPA1 in approximately 600, and DPB1 in 400 to 490. Because of strong linkage in the cohort, roughly 5 DR-DQ haplotypes were treated as single units for association and clustering. Among under 450 genotyped donors of the cohort, an average of around 240,000 unique TCR beta nucleotide sequences were sequenced per donor, around 20% of them non-productive.

On this clone itself: This clone's antigen is unknown.

The paper's findings and limits, for the study overall: According to a later analysis, TCR association rates differed among HLA loci, with DRB1 alleles showing the most associated TCRs and HLA-C alleles showing the fewest. Because counts were too low, 15 or so rarely observed V segments, including chromosome 9 orphons, were excluded from the earlier analysis of 587 of the donors. In both the original and validation cohorts, the classifier was reported to diagnose cytomegalovirus status with high specificity and sensitivity. Most TCR sequences were seen in very few donors, while some public TCRs were found in many individuals. In a later genetic analysis, fewer N-insertions in productive TCRs were reported among donors in an Asian-associated ancestry cluster than the roughly 670-donor mean. Some IMGT-functional V segments, including TRBV6-2 and TRBV6-3, could not be distinguished by the 87-base-pair reads and were therefore excluded. It was suggested by the authors that the approach could potentially be generalized to other disease states and immunological phenotypes. V-gene and J-gene trimming of TCR beta chains was associated with a missense DCLRE1C variant in a later genetic analysis, and the association was replicated in an independent cohort. The study gave a list of some 150 TCR beta chains associated with cytomegalovirus. The sequencing pipeline was judged likely to have produced a cluster of highly shared sequence variants as a technical artifact. Only TCR beta chains were sequenced in this cohort, and the absence of alpha or paired-chain data limited detectable features. Compared with equally common non-associated chains, HLA-associated TCR beta chains in a later analysis were more clonally expanded and had lower generation probabilities. In vitro tests confirmed that a few of the cytomegalovirus-associated TCR beta chains recognize cytomegalovirus antigens. At a false discovery rate of 0.05, a later analysis linked 16,951 TCR beta sequences to specific HLA alleles. Broadly in line with IMGT annotations, most TCR beta V segments showed up in productive rearrangements about 90% or about 30% of the time in an earlier analysis of 587 of the donors. When HLA alleles, especially DR and DQ, strongly co-occurred, TCR associations were difficult to assign to individual alleles. A further reported finding was that TCR beta sequences accurately predicted the HLA-A and HLA-B alleles for most subjects in the first cohort. Because some donors lacked HLA typing at each locus, the association tests relied only on the typed subset. The only immune exposure information available for the cohort was CMV serostatus. According to a later analysis, parvovirus B19, influenza, CMV and Epstein-Barr virus appeared linked to several top co-occurrence clusters. Most CMV-associated TCR beta chains appeared to be HLA-restricted in a later analysis, and the HLA associations seemed to be driven largely by CMV exposure. Linkage disequilibrium might explain the correlated functional status among segregating V segments, but an unknown experimental factor could not be ruled out. Presence/absence analyses assumed roughly uniform sequencing depth across donors, an assumption that may not hold.

The library was made by the immunoSEQ multiplex PCR assay. For the multiplex PCR, a mixture combining 60 forward primers for TCR Vbeta segments and 13 reverse primers for TCR Jbeta segments was used. The CDR3 region of rearranged TCR beta genes was amplified from genomic DNA by a multiplex PCR assay. On the Illumina HiSeq System, the amplified TCR beta libraries were sequenced as 87-base-pair reads. Per the original workflow: A later analysis tallied roughly 78 million unique TCR beta chains across the 610 or so repertoires, and about 10 million of those chains were shared by two or more donors. Raw reads were error-corrected and collapsed into unique sequences by a nearest-neighbor algorithm in which closely related sequences were merged to remove PCR and sequencing errors. V, D and J gene segments were assigned by aligning CDR3 sequences to IMGT reference sequences. For a sequence to be retained, a match of at least six nucleotides was required to both a V gene segment and a J gene segment. Rearrangements were called productive when the CDR3 lacked stop codons and stayed in frame with V and J; all others were non-productive. CDR3 was defined by IMGT convention, running from the second conserved V-encoded cysteine to the conserved J-encoded phenylalanine. In an earlier analysis of some 550 of the donors, sequences lacking an unambiguous match to a single V gene segment were excluded. An earlier analysis of a few hundred of the donors called V segments functional above 56.7% productive rearrangements and segregating when the between-donor standard deviation exceeded 5%. To diagnose cytomegalovirus status from the catalog of TCR beta chain sequences, a statistical classification framework was built. V and J gene assignment, in a later analysis, came from comparing TCR nucleotide sequences with IMGT/GENE-DB human TR gene sequences. Using the TCRdist pipeline, a later analysis assigned CDR3 sequences along with most-parsimonious VDJ recombination scenarios. In a later analysis, each TCR beta chain was defined by its CDR3 amino acid sequence together with its V-gene family, and reads lacking a unique V-gene family were excluded. A later analysis removed several hundred highly shared, low-generation-probability nucleotide sequences to deal with suspected cross-contamination and a sequencing artifact. In a later analysis, a clonal expansion index was calculated for each public chain from normalized within-repertoire ranks of inferred template counts. Generation probabilities in a later analysis came from a VDJ recombination model fitted to out-of-frame rearrangements, and those results were checked against IGoR. Hypergeometric tests were used in a later analysis to score TCR-TCR, TCR-HLA and TCR-CMV co-occurrence, with a repertoire-size bias correction applied to the TCR pairs. To estimate false discovery rates, a later analysis permuted the HLA or CMV assignments 20 times. A later analysis grouped co-occurring TCRs with DBSCAN, adding TCRdist sequence similarity when clustering within HLA-allele-positive subsets. Co-occurrence clustering excluded repertoires with fewer than 30,000 or more than 120,000 public chains, plus five with anomalous nucleotide sharing. The table comes from immuneACCESS by way of TCRdb, which keeps in-frame sequences with V and J called. Part of the clones is missing from these tables; in studies checked, under half for an unresolved V gene and the rest for unknown reasons. That table furnishes V, J and clone size, whereas the DNA furnished D and trimming. The record for this sample contains about 190,000 clones. Approximately 0.98% of the sample goes to the ten largest clones.

From cysteine to phenylalanine, the CDR3 is 13 amino acids long. Only the CDR3 DNA is retained, 39 bases long and in frame from the first base. The germline ends are 17 bases apart after V is trimmed by 7 bases and J by 4 bases. CDR1 and CDR2, per the germline V gene, are SQVTM and ANQGSEA. The cohort comprised 550 to 700 healthy bone marrow donors. All cohort members were sampled while nominally healthy, although unrecorded immune exposures were likely present. The donor tested CMV seropositive and was one of the 289 seropositive cohort members. Each donor provided a peripheral blood sample, and peripheral blood mononuclear cells were used for TCR beta sequencing. Genomic DNA was extracted from the blood cell samples with the Qiagen DNeasy Blood Extraction Kit.

This TCR derives from a young woman in good health and CMV-seropositive. The chain uses TRBV29-1 and TRBJ2-7; perhaps TRBD2 is the D gene, with 6 bases matching. The sequenced sample consisted of PBMCs. The CDR3 reads CSAQRELNYEQYF. The bases read TGCAGCGCTCAACGGGAGTTAAATTACGAGCAGTACTTC.